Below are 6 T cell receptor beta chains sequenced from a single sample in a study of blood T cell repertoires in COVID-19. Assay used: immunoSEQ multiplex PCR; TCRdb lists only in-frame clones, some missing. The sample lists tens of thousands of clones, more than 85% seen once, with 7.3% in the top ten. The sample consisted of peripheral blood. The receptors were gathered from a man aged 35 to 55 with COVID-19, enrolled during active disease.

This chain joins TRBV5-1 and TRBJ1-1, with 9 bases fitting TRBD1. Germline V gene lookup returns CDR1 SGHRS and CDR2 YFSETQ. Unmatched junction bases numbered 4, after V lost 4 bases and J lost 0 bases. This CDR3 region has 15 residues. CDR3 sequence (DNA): TGCGCCAGCAGCAGGACAGGGGTGCTGAACACTGAAGCTTTCTTT. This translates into CASSRTGVLNTEAFF.

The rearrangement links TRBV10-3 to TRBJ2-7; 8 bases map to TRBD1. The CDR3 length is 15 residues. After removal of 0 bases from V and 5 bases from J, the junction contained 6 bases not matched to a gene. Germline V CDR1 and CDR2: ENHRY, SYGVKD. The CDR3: CAISESQGATDEQYF. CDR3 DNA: TGTGCCATCAGTGAGTCCCAGGGGGCTACCGACGAGCAGTACTTC.

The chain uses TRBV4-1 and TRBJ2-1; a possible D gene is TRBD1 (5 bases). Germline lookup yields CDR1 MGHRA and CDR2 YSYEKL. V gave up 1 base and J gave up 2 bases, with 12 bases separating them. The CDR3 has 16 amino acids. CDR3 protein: CASSQGTTVTYNEQFF. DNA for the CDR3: TGCGCCAGCAGCCAAGGTACGACAGTCACCTACAATGAGCAGTTCTTC.

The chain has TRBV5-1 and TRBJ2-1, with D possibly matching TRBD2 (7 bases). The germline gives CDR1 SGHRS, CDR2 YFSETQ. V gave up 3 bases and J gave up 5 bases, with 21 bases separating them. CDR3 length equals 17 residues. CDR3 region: CASSWGGWRGDNNEQFF. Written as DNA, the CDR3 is TGCGCCAGCAGCTGGGGGGGCTGGCGGGGAGATAACAATGAGCAGTTCTTC.

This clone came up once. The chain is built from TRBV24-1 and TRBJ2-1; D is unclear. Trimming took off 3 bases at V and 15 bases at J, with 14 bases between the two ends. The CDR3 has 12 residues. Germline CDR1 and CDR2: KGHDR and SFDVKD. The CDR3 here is CATSDPTPVVFF. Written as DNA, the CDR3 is TGTGCCACCAGTGATCCAACCCCGGTCGTGTTCTTC.

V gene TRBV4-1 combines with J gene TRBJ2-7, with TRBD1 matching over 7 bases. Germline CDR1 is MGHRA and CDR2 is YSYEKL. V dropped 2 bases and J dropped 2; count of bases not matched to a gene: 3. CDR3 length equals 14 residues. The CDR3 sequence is CASSQLGTAYEQYF. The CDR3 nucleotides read TGCGCCAGCAGCCAACTTGGGACAGCCTACGAGCAGTACTTC.